This entry lists 30 T cell receptor beta chains sequenced from one sample in a study of shared clonotypes between healthy human individuals. Naive-designated CD8 cells lacked CD45RO, were positively enriched for CCR7, and omitted terminally differentiated effector memory CD45RA+ cells. Using immunoSEQ multiplex PCR, the repertoire was profiled, and TCRdb retains in-frame clones only, with some absent. The data show around 2.1 million clones, about 92% seen once. The source material was naive CD8+ T cells from PBMCs. These receptors were collected from a man between 18 and 29 years old in good health. Some clones in this sample may be carry-over from other donors' samples.

The chain has TRBV5-1 and TRBJ2-5; no reliable D call. Looked up from germline, CDR1 is SGHRS and CDR2 is YFSETQ. Trimming removed 1 base at V and 1 base at J, with 8 bases between. The CDR3 has 14 residues. CDR3 nucleotide sequence: TGCGCCAGCAGCTTGAATCCGAGCCAAGAGACCCAGTACTTC. Amino acids: CASSLNPSQETQYF.

J is TRBJ2-2 and V is TRBV19; D unresolved. This CDR3 comprises 14 residues. From germline, CDR1 is LNHDA and CDR2 SQIVND (reference sequence). The V end was cut by 7 bases, the J end by 2 bases, with 11 bases between. The CDR3 DNA reads TGTGCCAGTACCCCCTTTGTTAACACCGGGGAGCTGTTTTTT. It specifies CASTPFVNTGELFF.

The V call is TRBV7-8, the J call TRBJ2-7, with D hard to call. The CDR3 has 14 amino acids. Germline CDR1 is SGHVS and CDR2 is FQNEAQ. Between the trimmed V and J ends, which lost 6 bases and 2 bases, there was a span of 14 bases. The CDR3 loop is CASRRLDGTYEQYF. DNA of the CDR3: TGTGCCAGCAGACGGCTGGACGGAACCTACGAGCAGTACTTC.

The chain is built from TRBV9 and TRBJ2-7; 8 bases align to TRBD1. This CDR3 is built from 15 residues. V lost 3 bases and J lost 2; bases outside the gene matches: 7. In germline, CDR1 is SGDLS, CDR2 YYNGEE. The CDR3 DNA sequence: TGTGCCAGCAGCGGTGGACAGGGTGTAGCCTACGAGCAGTACTTC. This gives the protein CASSGGQGVAYEQYF.

This chain uses TRBV27 with TRBJ1-1, with D possibly being TRBD1 (6 bases). The germline V and J ends were trimmed by 1 base and 3 bases, with 12 bases remaining between them. Germline-derived CDR1 and CDR2 are MNHEY and SMNVEV (reference sequence). The CDR3 has 15 residues. The CDR3 DNA is TGTGCCAGCAGTTTATGGGGGGCCGGGGACACTGAAGCTTTCTTT. Translating it yields CASSLWGAGDTEAFF.

This clone was recorded once. V and J are TRBV7-9 and TRBJ1-2; 7 nucleotides line up with TRBD1. The germline V gene encodes CDR1 SEHNR and CDR2 FQNEAQ (reference sequence). Trimming cost V 1 base and J 6 bases; bases outside gene matches: 5. The CDR3 length is 14 residues. The CDR3 region has the DNA TGTGCCAGCAGCTTAGATGCAGGGGGGAATGGCTACACCTTC. Its translation is CASSLDAGGNGYTF. The full variable domain, in which reference TRBV7-9 and TRBJ1-2 provide the parts outside the CDR3, is DTGVSQNPRHKITKRGQNVTFRCDPISEHNRLYWYRQTLGQGPEFLTYFQNEAQLEKSRLLSDRFSAERPKGSFSTLEIQRTEQGDSAMYLCASSLDAGGNGYTFGSGTRLTVV.

The chain joins TRBV6-5 to TRBJ1-1; 8 bases fit TRBD1. V gave up 2 bases and J gave up 0 bases; unmatched junction bases: 5. This CDR3 is built from 16 residues. Germline values: CDR1 MNHEY, CDR2 SVGAGI. The CDR3 loop is CASSYPGQGLNTEAFF. In nucleotides, the CDR3 is TGTGCCAGCAGTTACCCTGGACAGGGCCTGAACACTGAAGCTTTCTTT.

The gene calls are TRBV27 and TRBJ1-1; no clear D. CDR3 length equals 13 residues. V was clipped by 3 bases and J by 4 bases, with 9 bases between them. Germline lookup yields CDR1 MNHEY and CDR2 SMNVEV (reference sequence). For the CDR3, the DNA is TGTGCCAGCAGTTTCAACCCTTCCACTGAAGCTTTCTTT. It yields the protein CASSFNPSTEAFF.

The V call is TRBV7-9, the J call TRBJ1-2; D gene uncertain. Germline lookup yields CDR1 SEHNR and CDR2 FQNEAQ (reference sequence). V was pared by 10 bases and J by 5 bases, with 20 bases between. The length of the CDR3 is 14 residues. The CDR3 sequence: CATPTQGGPYGYTF. The CDR3 DNA reads TGTGCCACCCCTACCCAAGGAGGGCCGTATGGCTACACCTTC. Full variable domain (remainder filled in from reference TRBV7-9 and TRBJ1-2): DTGVSQNPRHKITKRGQNVTFRCDPISEHNRLYWYRQTLGQGPEFLTYFQNEAQLEKSRLLSDRFSAERPKGSFSTLEIQRTEQGDSAMYLCATPTQGGPYGYTFGSGTRLTVV.

CDR3 residues: CASSRLDTDTGELFF. In DNA, the CDR3 is TGTGCCAGCAGCCGACTAGACACCGACACCGGGGAGCTGTTTTTT. The J gene is TRBJ2-2, the V gene TRBV11-3; D is perhaps TRBD2 (6 bases). This CDR3 is built from 15 residues. V lost 5 bases and J 3 bases, leaving 13 bases between the germline ends. Germline V CDR1 and CDR2: SGHNT, YENEEA.

The chain recombines TRBV6-1 with TRBJ1-1, with unresolved D. The CDR3 loop spans 15 amino acids. Germline V gives CDR1 MNHNS, CDR2 SASEGT. Trimming stripped 2 bases from V and 4 bases from J, with 14 bases between. The CDR3: CASSEIWPTGTEAFF. CDR3 nucleotides: TGTGCCAGCAGTGAAATTTGGCCAACCGGCACTGAAGCTTTCTTT.

The rearrangement uses TRBV6-4 and TRBJ1-4; D gene uncertain. Germline values: CDR1 MRHNA, CDR2 SNTAGT. The V and J ends lost 6 bases and 0 bases respectively, with 20 bases between them. The CDR3 extends over 18 amino acids. This CDR3 reads CASRAGPAAAATNEKLFF. As DNA, the CDR3 is TGTGCCAGCAGGGCGGGTCCAGCAGCGGCGGCAACTAATGAAAAACTGTTTTTT.

The chain uses TRBV11-3 and TRBJ2-1; either TRBD1 or TRBD2 may supply D (5 bases each). The CDR3 contains 15 residues. Deletions cut 5 bases from V and 8 bases from J, with 19 bases between. Germline V CDR1 and CDR2: SGHNT, YENEEA. The DNA of the CDR3 is TGTGCCAGCAGCCCGGCCGGGACGGTGAGCGATGAGCAGTTCTTC. Its protein is CASSPAGTVSDEQFF.

The chain couples TRBV7-9 to TRBJ1-1; 11 nucleotides agree with TRBD1. The CDR3 spans 15 residues. Per germline, CDR1 SEHNR and CDR2 FQNEAQ (reference sequence). The ends lost 6 bases at V and 5 bases at J; junction bases unmatched: 8. The CDR3 coding sequence is TGTGCCAGCAGTTTTAGGACAGGGGGCAATACTGAAGCTTTCTTT. Translation gives CASSFRTGGNTEAFF.

CDR3 region: CASSLTRRPRTDTQYF. In DNA, the CDR3 is TGTGCCAGCAGTTTGACCCGGAGGCCCCGCACAGATACGCAGTATTTT. The chain recombines TRBV27 with TRBJ2-3, with D maybe TRBD2 (5 bases). The CDR3 extends over 16 amino acids. The ends were cut back, 3 bases at V and 1 base at J, with 14 bases in the middle. The germline V gene has CDR1 MNHEY and CDR2 SMNVEV (reference sequence).

This chain links TRBV15 with TRBJ2-5, with D unresolved. Trimming took 2 bases from V and 3 from J, leaving 7 bases between them. The germline CDR1 and CDR2 sequences are LNHNV and YYDKDF (reference sequence). The CDR3 runs 13 residues. The CDR3 region has the DNA TGTGCCACCAGCAGATATCAGGAAGAGACCCAGTACTTC. Amino acid sequence: CATSRYQEETQYF.

J is TRBJ2-5 and V is TRBV28; the match to TRBD2 covers 13 bases. The germline gives CDR1 MDHEN, CDR2 SYDVKM. There are 16 residues in the CDR3. V lost 4 bases and J lost 5; bases outside the gene matches: 7. CDR3: CASSSTSGRAAETQYF. CDR3 DNA: TGTGCCAGCAGTTCCACTAGCGGGAGGGCCGCGGAGACCCAGTACTTC.

This chain uses TRBV30 with TRBJ2-1, with 13 bases matching TRBD2. Germline loops: CDR1 GTSNPN, CDR2 SVGIG (reference sequence). The ends lost 5 bases at V and 6 bases at J; junction bases unmatched: 7. The CDR3 extends over 15 amino acids. The DNA of the CDR3 is TGTGCCTGGGAAGGACTAGCGGGAGTCGGCAATGAGCAGTTCTTC. Encoded protein: CAWEGLAGVGNEQFF.

The genes are TRBV7-8 and TRBJ1-1; 9 nucleotides align to TRBD1. In germline, CDR1 is SGHVS, CDR2 FQNEAQ. V trimming: 2 bases; J trimming: 4 bases; junction bases outside the gene matches: 17. The CDR3 covers 19 residues. The CDR3 is CASSLIWVGQGREGTEAFF. CDR3 DNA: TGTGCCAGCAGCTTAATATGGGTCGGACAGGGGCGGGAAGGCACTGAAGCTTTCTTT.

The chain is built from TRBV14 and TRBJ1-4; D is undetermined. This CDR3 contains 14 residues. Germline CDR1 and CDR2: SGHDN and FVKESK. Trimming removed 1 base at V and 7 bases at J, with 10 bases between. CDR3: CASSQGREVEKLFF. In nucleotides, the CDR3 is TGTGCCAGCAGCCAAGGCCGGGAAGTTGAAAAACTGTTTTTT.

The CDR3 sequence: CASRQREGPYNEQFF. Written as DNA, the CDR3 is TGTGCCAGCAGACAGCGGGAGGGCCCGTACAATGAGCAGTTCTTC. The chain uses TRBV11-2 and TRBJ2-1; 10 bases agree with TRBD2. The CDR3 is 15 amino acids. From germline, CDR1 is SGHAT and CDR2 FQNNGV. The V segment lost 6 bases and the J segment 4 bases; nucleotides outside the gene matches: 6.

The gene calls are TRBV13 and TRBJ1-3; tentatively, D is TRBD1 (5 bases). V was clipped by 5 bases and J by 0 bases, with 17 bases between them. The CDR3 loop spans 17 amino acids. Germline CDR1 and CDR2: PRHDT and FYEKMQ (reference sequence). CDR3 DNA sequence: TGTGCCAGCAGCAAACGAAGGCGGGACCTCTCTGGAAACACCATATATTTT. Its translation: CASSKRRRDLSGNTIYF.

The genes are TRBV4-3 and TRBJ2-5; possibly TRBD1 for D (6 bases). This CDR3 spans 15 amino acids. Trimming removed 0 bases from V and 5 bases from J, with 13 bases in between. CDR1 LGHNA and CDR2 YSLEER come from the germline V gene. The CDR3 sequence is CASSQDLGTSETQYF. The CDR3 bases are TGCGCCAGCAGCCAAGATCTGGGGACATCGGAGACCCAGTACTTC.

CDR3 region: CAISELMSTDTQYF. The CDR3 nucleotides are TGTGCCATCAGTGAGCTAATGAGCACAGATACGCAGTATTTT. The chain employs TRBV10-3 and TRBJ2-3, with D uncertain. Germline loops: CDR1 ENHRY, CDR2 SYGVKD. This CDR3 contains 14 residues. Trimming cost V 2 bases and J 0 bases, with 6 bases left between them.

The genes are TRBV7-9 and TRBJ1-1; tentatively, D is TRBD1 (5 bases). V lost 7 bases, J lost 6 bases, and 18 bases lay in between. The CDR3 covers 14 residues. Per the germline V gene, CDR1 is SEHNR and CDR2 is FQNEAQ (reference sequence). CDR3 protein: CASTTGVSGSEAFF. In DNA, the CDR3 is TGTGCCAGCACTACTGGGGTATCAGGGTCTGAAGCTTTCTTT.

The chain has TRBV7-9 and TRBJ2-7; D remains ambiguous. Germline CDR1 is SEHNR and CDR2 is FQNEAQ (reference sequence). The length of the CDR3 is 14 residues. Trimming cost V 5 bases and J 2 bases, with 13 bases left between them. CDR3 nucleotide sequence: TGTGCCAGCAGCCCCCACGGCACGACCTACGAGCAGTACTTC. Its translation is CASSPHGTTYEQYF.

V gene TRBV27 combines with J gene TRBJ2-7, with 7 nucleotides matching TRBD1. This CDR3 spans 14 amino acids. Germline V gene sequence: CDR1 MNHEY, CDR2 SMNVEV (reference sequence). J was trimmed by 6 bases and V by 6 bases; bases with no gene match: 11. The CDR3 DNA is TGTGCCAGCAGCACTGACAGGGTCCCCGGCGAGCAGTACTTC. It translates to CASSTDRVPGEQYF.

The chain joins TRBV7-9 to TRBJ2-5; no firm D call. The CDR3 contains 12 residues. Germline V CDR1 and CDR2: SEHNR, FQNEAQ (reference sequence). Trimming stripped 3 bases from V and 4 bases from J, with 6 bases between. The CDR3 protein is CASSFQLETQYF. DNA for the CDR3: TGTGCCAGCAGCTTCCAGTTAGAGACCCAGTACTTC.

The V gene is TRBV7-8, the J gene TRBJ1-2; D is uncertain. CDR1 and CDR2 from the germline V gene are SGHVS and FQNEAQ. V was trimmed by 5 bases and J by 4 bases, leaving 20 bases between them. This CDR3 region has 16 residues. CDR3 sequence (DNA): TGTGCCAGCAGCCCAACTGGCACACAAAGCGGCTATGGCTACACCTTC. Translated, it gives CASSPTGTQSGYGYTF.

Points on this clone: This sample also contains other DNA sequences that code for the same CDR3. The V call is TRBV7-9, the J call TRBJ2-3; possible D gene TRBD2, 6 bases. The CDR3 is made up of 11 amino acids. Between the trimmed V and J ends, which lost 6 bases and 5 bases, there was a span of 6 bases. Germline assignment: CDR1 SEHNR and CDR2 FQNEAQ (reference sequence). The CDR3: CASREGDTQYF. CDR3 nucleotide sequence: TGTGCCAGCAGGGAGGGAGATACGCAGTATTTT.